These 26 T cell receptor beta chains came from one sample sequenced in a study of identical twins. TCRdb ran MiXCR on the 5' RACE reads and lists one entry per CDR3 protein. The top ten clones hold 1.5% to 2% of a sample with approximately 890,000 distinct CDR3 sequences, roughly an eighth of them seen once. These data were also filed under a second study, of yellow fever vaccine responses in identical twins.

The sequencing input was PBMCs. Every receptor here comes from a woman aged 18-30 years in good health.

The rearrangement uses TRBV13 and TRBJ1-1; D gene unclear. This CDR3 comprises 13 residues. Germline V gene sequence: CDR1 PRHDT, CDR2 FYEKMQ (reference sequence). V dropped 1 base and J dropped 11 bases, with 14 bases sitting between them. This CDR3 reads CASSLEQKETAFF. The CDR3 region has the DNA TGTGCCAGCAGCTTAGAACAGAAAGAAACGGCTTTCTTT.

A few counts support this clonotype. The chain couples TRBV11-2 to TRBJ2-5; 8 nucleotides align to TRBD2. Germline assignment: CDR1 SGHAT and CDR2 FQNNGV. V shed 2 bases, J shed 5 bases, and the junction held 10 bases outside the gene matches. This CDR3 is built from 16 residues. The CDR3 loop is CASSLYLAGGGETQYF. The CDR3 DNA sequence: TGTGCCAGCAGCTTATATCTCGCGGGAGGAGGTGAGACCCAGTACTTC.

This rearrangement joins TRBV9 to TRBJ2-2, with TRBD1 matching over 9 bases. Looked up from germline, CDR1 is SGDLS and CDR2 is YYNGEE. Trimming at V came to 3 bases and at J to 4 bases, leaving 1 base not matched to a gene. The CDR3 loop spans 14 amino acids. The DNA for the CDR3 is TGTGCCAGCAGCGAACAGGGGGCCACCGGGGAGCTGTTTTTT. Translation gives CASSEQGATGELFF.

This clonotype was counted ten times or more. The chain couples TRBV6-2 or TRBV6-3 to TRBJ1-2; TRBD1 matches 10 bases. Per the germline V gene, CDR1 is MNHEY and CDR2 is SVGEGT. CDR3 length equals 12 residues. V was clipped by 6 bases and J by 8 bases; unmatched bases: 3. The CDR3 coding sequence is TGTGCCAGCAGATCGACAGGGGGCGGCTACACCTTC. Amino acid sequence: CASRSTGGGYTF.

This clonotype was detected only a few times. The chain combines TRBV18 with TRBJ2-7; 8 bases are a match to TRBD1. Germline V gives CDR1 KGHSH, CDR2 LQKENI. The CDR3 sequence is 12 residues long. Germline trimming cut 3 bases from V and 6 bases from J; bases unmatched to any gene: 1. The CDR3 sequence: CASSPTGVEQYF. The CDR3 DNA is TGTGCCAGCTCACCGACAGGGGTCGAGCAGTACTTC.

This clonotype was detected only a few times. This chain uses TRBV10-3 with TRBJ2-2, with 12 bases fitting TRBD2. Germline values: CDR1 ENHRY, CDR2 SYGVKD. J was trimmed by 4 bases and V by 10 bases; bases with no gene match: 7. The CDR3 runs to 15 residues. This CDR3 is CATRLAGAITGELFF. DNA for the CDR3: TGTGCCACCAGACTAGCGGGGGCTATCACCGGGGAGCTGTTTTTT.

The table lists this clonotype with a few counts. The chain employs TRBV13 and TRBJ2-1; 9 bases are a match to TRBD2. Germline CDR1 and CDR2: PRHDT and FYEKMQ (reference sequence). CDR3 length: 18 residues. The junction had 10 bases not matched to a gene; V was cut back by 1 base and J by 3 bases. The CDR3 is CASSLVPSGGLNYNEQFF. The CDR3 DNA is TGTGCCAGCAGCTTAGTCCCCAGCGGGGGGCTTAACTACAATGAGCAGTTCTTC.

V usage is TRBV12-3 or TRBV12-4 and J usage is TRBJ1-4, with D perhaps matching TRBD1 (6 bases). The CDR3 runs to 15 residues. V gave up 4 bases and J gave up 4 bases, with 13 bases separating them. The CDR3: CASSSRDTLNEKLFF. DNA for the CDR3: TGTGCCAGCAGTTCACGGGACACACTTAATGAAAAACTGTTTTTT.

This clonotype was seen at least ten times. CDR3 amino acids: CSARGGGPNTEAFF. The CDR3 DNA sequence: TGCAGTGCTAGAGGGGGGGGGCCGAACACTGAAGCTTTCTTT. The chain has TRBV20-1 and TRBJ1-1; possible D gene TRBD1, 6 bases. CDR3 length: 14 residues. The V end lost 1 base, the J end lost 1 base, and 10 bases lay between the germline ends. CDR1 and CDR2 from the germline V gene are DFQATT and SNEGSKA (reference sequence).

The chain recombines TRBV7-6 with TRBJ2-1, with D possibly matching TRBD1 (6 bases). V gave up 1 base and J gave up 1 base, with 8 bases separating them. Germline V gene data show CDR1 as SGHVS and CDR2 as FNYEAQ. The CDR3 spans 15 residues. CDR3 DNA: TGTGCCAGCAGCTTAGACCAGGGGTCCTACAATGAGCAGTTCTTC. It encodes CASSLDQGSYNEQFF.

This clonotype was counted between two and nine times. V and J are TRBV12-3 or TRBV12-4 and TRBJ1-5; D may be TRBD1 (6 bases). Trimming took off 5 bases at V and 7 bases at J, with 12 bases between the two ends. This CDR3 has 13 residues. The CDR3, as DNA: TGTGCCAGCAGTCGACAGGAGAACCAGCCCCAGCATTTT. This translates into CASSRQENQPQHF.

This clonotype occurred a few times. The chain combines TRBV4-1 with TRBJ2-1; maybe TRBD2 (5 bases). V dropped 1 base and J dropped 10 bases, with 23 bases sitting between them. Germline V gene data show CDR1 as MGHRA and CDR2 as YSYEKL. The CDR3 is 17 amino acids. In DNA form, the CDR3 reads TGCGCCAGCAGCCAAGGGATCCTTCTAACCCTGTCGGGGGAGCAGTTCTTC. This translates into CASSQGILLTLSGEQFF.

This clonotype was observed a few times. The chain joins TRBV7-8 to TRBJ2-5; no definite D call. The V gene's germline CDR1 is SGHVS and CDR2 FQNEAQ. V was shortened by 5 bases and J by 2 bases, with 12 bases between the two germline ends. The CDR3 has 14 residues. The chain's CDR3 is CASSLDWEQETQYF. DNA of the CDR3: TGTGCCAGCAGCCTAGATTGGGAACAAGAGACCCAGTACTTC.

There are a few counts of this clonotype. The rearrangement joins TRBV6-5 to TRBJ2-7; D gene uncertain. V lost 0 bases to trimming and J lost 4 bases, with 13 bases between them. Germline CDR1 is MNHEY and CDR2 is SVGAGI. This CDR3 is built from 15 residues. The DNA for the CDR3 is TGTGCCAGCAGTTACTCCTCGCCCCCCGGTTACGAGCAGTACTTC. This sequence encodes CASSYSSPPGYEQYF.

The chain couples TRBV20-1 to TRBJ2-1; possible D gene TRBD2, 5 bases. V lost 7 bases to trimming and J lost 0 bases, with 10 bases between them. Germline CDR1 and CDR2: DFQATT and SNEGSKA (reference sequence). This CDR3 region has 13 residues. The DNA for the CDR3 is TGCAGTGTAGAGCGGAGCTCCTACAATGAGCAGTTCTTC. This gives the protein CSVERSSYNEQFF.

The chain carries TRBV5-1 and TRBJ2-6; the D is unclear. V was cut by 2 bases and J by 1 base, with 7 bases left in between. Germline V gene lookup returns CDR1 SGHRS and CDR2 YFSETQ. This CDR3 contains 15 residues. CDR3 DNA sequence: TGCGCCAGCAGCTTAAGTGCGTCTGGGGCCAACGTCCTGACTTTC. Translating it yields CASSLSASGANVLTF.

This clonotype was seen a handful of times. The genes are TRBV6-5 and TRBJ2-2, with D possibly being TRBD1 (5 bases). V shed 3 bases and J shed 7 bases, with 15 bases lying between them. This CDR3 region has 15 residues. Germline values: CDR1 MNHEY, CDR2 SVGAGI. CDR3 sequence reads: CASSYQPRDGGELFF. The CDR3 coding sequence is TGTGCCAGCAGTTATCAGCCCAGGGATGGCGGGGAGCTGTTTTTT.

This clonotype has just a few counts. This chain joins TRBV18 and TRBJ2-3, with TRBD2 identical over 9 bases. The V gene end was trimmed by 3 bases and the J gene end by 1 base; junction bases not matched to a gene: 11. This CDR3 region has 18 residues. Looked up from germline, CDR1 is KGHSH and CDR2 is LQKENI. The CDR3 protein is CASSPAQAGGPGTDTQYF. The CDR3 DNA reads TGTGCCAGCTCACCCGCACAAGCGGGAGGCCCCGGCACAGATACGCAGTATTTT.

This clonotype has more than one count but fewer than ten. The chain uses TRBV11-1 and TRBJ2-7; TRBD2 matches at 10 bases. Trimming cost V 4 bases and J 5 bases; bases outside gene matches: 5. CDR3 length: 14 amino acids. Germline V gene data show CDR1 as SGHAT and CDR2 as FQDESV (reference sequence). For the CDR3, the DNA is TGTGCCAGCAGCTCACGACTAGCGGGTAACGAGCAGTACTTC. It codes for CASSSRLAGNEQYF. The complete variable domain, with remaining parts taken from reference TRBV11-1 and TRBJ2-7, reads EAEVAQSPRYKITEKSQAVAFWCDPISGHATLYWYRQILGQGPELLVQFQDESVVDDSQLPKDRFSAERLKGVDSTLKIQPAELGDSAMYLCASSSRLAGNEQYFGPGTRLTVT.

J is TRBJ1-5 and V is TRBV27, with 7 nucleotides matching TRBD1. The CDR3 has 16 residues. Germline-derived CDR1 and CDR2 are MNHEY and SMNVEV (reference sequence). With 5 bases clipped from V and 7 bases from J, the junction kept 14 bases outside the gene matches. DNA for the CDR3: TGTGCCAGCAGTCCCCGGACGAGAGGGGGCTGGCAGCCCCAGCATTTT. It is translated as CASSPRTRGGWQPQHF.

This chain links TRBV3-1 with TRBJ2-3; 9 nucleotides agree with TRBD2. Germline lookup yields CDR1 LGHDT and CDR2 YNNKEL (reference sequence). The CDR3 is made up of 16 amino acids. V was pared by 4 bases and J by 8 bases, with 13 bases of the junction left unmatched. CDR3 in amino acids: CASSRSIGGGAGTQYF. CDR3 coding DNA: TGTGCCAGCAGCCGAAGTATCGGCGGGGGGGCGGGTACGCAGTATTTT.

This rearrangement joins TRBV11-2 to TRBJ2-1; D unresolved. Trimming left V 4 bases short and J 6 bases short, with 10 bases between. The CDR3 extends over 13 amino acids. The germline V gene has CDR1 SGHAT and CDR2 FQNNGV. CDR3 protein: CASSSSRSNEQFF. The CDR3 coding sequence is TGTGCCAGCAGCTCCTCTAGGAGCAATGAGCAGTTCTTC.

This clonotype was seen more than once but under ten times. The gene calls are TRBV20-1 and TRBJ1-1; TRBD1 aligns across 11 bases. This CDR3 has 14 residues. V lost 6 bases to trimming and J lost 1 base; unmatched junction nucleotides: 4. Germline V lookup: CDR1 DFQATT, CDR2 SNEGSKA (reference sequence). The CDR3 sequence: CSASGTGGNTEAFF. The CDR3 region has the DNA TGCAGTGCATCCGGGACAGGGGGGAACACTGAAGCTTTCTTT.

At least ten counts were recorded for this clonotype. This chain joins TRBV20-1 and TRBJ2-7; D may be TRBD1 (5 bases). Trimming left V 5 bases short and J 9 bases short, with 11 bases between. Germline V gives CDR1 DFQATT, CDR2 SNEGSKA (reference sequence). The CDR3 extends over 10 amino acids. The CDR3 here is CSAGAPTQYV. For the CDR3, the DNA is TGCAGTGCTGGGGCGCCGACGCAGTACGTC.

J is TRBJ2-1 and V is TRBV5-6, with 9 positions matching TRBD2. V lost 4 bases, J lost 5 bases, and 7 bases stayed unmatched. This CDR3 has 15 amino acids. The germline gives CDR1 SGHDT, CDR2 YYEEEE. The CDR3 DNA sequence: TGTGCCAGCAGCCTGGCGGGGGGGCGGGACAATGAGCAGTTCTTC. Protein sequence: CASSLAGGRDNEQFF.

This clonotype was detected ten times or more. The CDR3 sequence: CASSPGLEAFF. In DNA, the CDR3 is TGTGCCAGCAGTCCCGGCCTAGAAGCTTTCTTT. J is TRBJ1-1 and V is TRBV12-3 or TRBV12-4; D call uncertain. With 5 bases removed from V and 8 bases from J, the gap between germline ends came to 9 bases. The CDR3 is 11 amino acids.